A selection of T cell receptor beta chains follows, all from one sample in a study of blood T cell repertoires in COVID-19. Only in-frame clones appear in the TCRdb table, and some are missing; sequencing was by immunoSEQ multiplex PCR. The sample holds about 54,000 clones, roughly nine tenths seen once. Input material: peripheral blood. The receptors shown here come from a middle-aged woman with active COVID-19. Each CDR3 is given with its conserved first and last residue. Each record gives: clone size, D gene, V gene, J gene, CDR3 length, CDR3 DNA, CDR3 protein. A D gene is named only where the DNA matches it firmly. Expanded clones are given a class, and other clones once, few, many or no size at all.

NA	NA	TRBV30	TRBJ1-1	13	TGTGCCTGGAGGGCGGACATGAACACTGAAGCTTTCTTT	CAWRADMNTEAFF
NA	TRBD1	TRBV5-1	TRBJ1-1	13	TGCGCCAGCAGGGTGGCAGGGGGCACTGAAGCTTTCTTT	CASRVAGGTEAFF
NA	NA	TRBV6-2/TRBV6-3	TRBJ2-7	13	TGTGCCAGCAGTTACTCTTTGGGGAGTGAGCAGTACTTC	CASSYSLGSEQYF
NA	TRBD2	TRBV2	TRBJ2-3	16	TGTGCCAGCAGACCTAGCGGGGGCCTTAGCACAGATACGCAGTATTTT	CASRPSGGLSTDTQYF
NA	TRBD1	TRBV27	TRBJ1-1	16	TGTGCCAGCAGTTTTTCGGCAGGGGGCGTCAACACTGAAGCTTTCTTT	CASSFSAGGVNTEAFF
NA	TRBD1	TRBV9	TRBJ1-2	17	TGTGCCAGCAGCGTAGTCCAGGGGGGATTGGGCACCCATGGCTACACCTTC	CASSVVQGGLGTHGYTF
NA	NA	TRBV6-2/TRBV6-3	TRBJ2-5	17	TGTGCCAGCAGTTACTCAGACCGTAGCCCGAGACCAGAGACCCAGTACTTC	CASSYSDRSPRPETQYF
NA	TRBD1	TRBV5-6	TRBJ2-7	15	TGTGCCAGCAACCCGGGACAGGGGACTTCCTACGAGCAGTACTTC	CASNPGQGTSYEQYF
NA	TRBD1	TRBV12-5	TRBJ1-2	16	TGTGCTAGTGGTACAGGGGGACAACCAATAAACTATGGCTACACCTTC	CASGTGGQPINYGYTF
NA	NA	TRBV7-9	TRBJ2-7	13	TGTGCCAGCAGCTTTCGGTCTCTTCGCGAGCAGTACTTC	CASSFRSLREQYF
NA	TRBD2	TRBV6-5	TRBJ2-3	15	TGTGCCAGCAAAAAACCAGGCGGGGGGAGGTATACGCAGTATTTT	CASKKPGGGRYTQYF
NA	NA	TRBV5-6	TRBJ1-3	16	TGTGCCAGCAGCTTGGATAGGGGATTCTCTGGAAACACCATATATTTT	CASSLDRGFSGNTIYF
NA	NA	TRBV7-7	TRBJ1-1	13	TGTGCCAGCAGCCGGACACTGAACACTGAAGCTTTCTTT	CASSRTLNTEAFF
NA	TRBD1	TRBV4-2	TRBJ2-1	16	TGTGCCAGCAGCCCCTTAGGGGGACAGGGGGAGAATGAGCAGTTCTTC	CASSPLGGQGENEQFF
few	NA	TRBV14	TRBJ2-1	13	TGTGCCAGCAGCCAAGATTTTGGGTTTGAGGAGTTCTTC	CASSQDFGFEEFF
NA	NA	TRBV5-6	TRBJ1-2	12	TGTGCCAGCAGCTTGGCGTCCTATGGCTACACCTTC	CASSLASYGYTF
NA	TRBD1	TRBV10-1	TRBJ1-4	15	TGCGCCAGCAGCCTCGGACAGGTGGCTATTGAAAAACTGTTTTTT	CASSLGQVAIEKLFF
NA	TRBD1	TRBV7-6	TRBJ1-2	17	TGTGCCAGCAGCTTCGGGGACAGGGTGACTGATTCGTCCGGCTACACCTTC	CASSFGDRVTDSSGYTF
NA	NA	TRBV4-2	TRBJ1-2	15	TGTGCCAGCAGCCAAGATTGGAACAGTGGCTATGGCTACACCTTC	CASSQDWNSGYGYTF
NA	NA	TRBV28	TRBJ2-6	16	TGTGCCAGCAGTCCCCCCTTTATCTCTGGGGCCAACGTCCTGACTTTC	CASSPPFISGANVLTF
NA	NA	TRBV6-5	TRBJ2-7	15	TGTGCCAGCAGTTACGCCTGGGCAGCTACCTACGAGCAGTACTTC	CASSYAWAATYEQYF
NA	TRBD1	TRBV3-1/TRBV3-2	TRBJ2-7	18	TGTGCCAGCAGCCCCGACCTAGGTCCGGGACAGGGGGCCTACGAGCAGTACTTC	CASSPDLGPGQGAYEQYF
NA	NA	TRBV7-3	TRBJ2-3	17	TGTGCCAGCAGCCCCGGACTCAGCTTTCCATCCCCGGATACGCAGTATTTT	CASSPGLSFPSPDTQYF
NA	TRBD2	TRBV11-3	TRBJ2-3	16	TGTGCCAGCAGCTTCCGGACTAGCGGGGGGGAAGATACGCAGTATTTT	CASSFRTSGGEDTQYF
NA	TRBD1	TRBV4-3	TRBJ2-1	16	TGCGCCAGCAGCCGCTTGACAGGGGGCTTAAACAATGAGCAGTTCTTC	CASSRLTGGLNNEQFF
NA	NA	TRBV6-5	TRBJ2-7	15	TGTGCCAGCAGTTCCCCGGGACATACCTTCTACGAGCAGTACTTC	CASSSPGHTFYEQYF
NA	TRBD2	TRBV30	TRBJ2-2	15	TGTGCCTGGAACCCCGGGGGACTAGCGACCGGGGAGCTGTTTTTT	CAWNPGGLATGELFF
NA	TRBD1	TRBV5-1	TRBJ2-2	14	TGCGCCAGCAGCCCGGGACAGGGTACCGGGGAGCTGTTTTTT	CASSPGQGTGELFF
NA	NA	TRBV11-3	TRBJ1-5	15	TGTGCCAGCAGCTCAGGACTGGGCGGCAATCAGCCCCAGCATTTT	CASSSGLGGNQPQHF
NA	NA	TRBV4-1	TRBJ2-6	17	TGCGCCAGCAGCCATCTTTCGCGGGGCTCTGGGGCCAACGTCCTGACTTTC	CASSHLSRGSGANVLTF
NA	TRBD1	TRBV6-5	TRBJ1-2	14	TGTGCCAGTGGGGACAGGCGAGTTGACTATGGCTACACCTTC	CASGDRRVDYGYTF
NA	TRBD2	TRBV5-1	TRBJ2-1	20	TGCGCCAGCAGCCCGAGGGGACTAGCGGGGAGAACAAGCTCCTACAATGAGCAGTTCTTC	CASSPRGLAGRTSSYNEQFF
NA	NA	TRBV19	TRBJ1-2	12	TGTGCCAGTAGTGACACCTACTATGGCTACACCTTC	CASSDTYYGYTF
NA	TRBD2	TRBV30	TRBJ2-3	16	TGTGCCTGGAGCGCCAAGGGACTAACTAGCACAGATACGCAGTATTTT	CAWSAKGLTSTDTQYF
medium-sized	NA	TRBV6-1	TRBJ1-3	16	TGTGCCAGCAGTGAAGAGGAGCCCGGTTCTGGAAACACCATATATTTT	CASSEEEPGSGNTIYF
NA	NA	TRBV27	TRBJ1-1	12	TGTGCCAGCGGGAGGATGATGCCCGAAGCTTTCTTT	CASGRMMPEAFF
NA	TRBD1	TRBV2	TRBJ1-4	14	TGTGCCAGCAGAGAAGACAGGGGAAATGAAAAACTGTTTTTT	CASREDRGNEKLFF
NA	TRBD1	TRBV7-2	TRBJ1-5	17	TGTGCCAGCAGCCCCGGGACAGGGTATGACCGCAATCAGCCCCAGCATTTT	CASSPGTGYDRNQPQHF
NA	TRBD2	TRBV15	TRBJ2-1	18	TGTGCCACCAGCAGAGACTTAGCGGGGGGGCTTTATGGCAATGAGCAGTTCTTC	CATSRDLAGGLYGNEQFF
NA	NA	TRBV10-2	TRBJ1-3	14	TGCGCCAGCCTTCTCGGAGGATTTGGAAACACCATATATTTT	CASLLGGFGNTIYF
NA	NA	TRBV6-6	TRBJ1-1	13	TGTGCCAGCAGTTACATTTCGGGGTCGGAAGCTTTCTTT	CASSYISGSEAFF
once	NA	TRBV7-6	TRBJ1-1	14	TGTGCCAGCAGCCTAAAGGGGGGGGGCACTGAAGCTTTCTTT	CASSLKGGGTEAFF
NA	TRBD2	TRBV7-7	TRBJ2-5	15	TGTGCTAGCAGCTTAGTAGCGGGGGGCATCGAGACCCAGTACTTC	CASSLVAGGIETQYF
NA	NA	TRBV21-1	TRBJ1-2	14	TGTGCCAGCAGCACCCTGCGGGTTAACTATGGCTACACCTTC	CASSTLRVNYGYTF
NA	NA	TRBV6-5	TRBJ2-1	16	TGTGCCAGCAGTTCCCCCCCGGGACTGGCCGACAATGAGCAGTTCTTC	CASSSPPGLADNEQFF
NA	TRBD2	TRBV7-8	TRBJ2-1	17	TGTGCCAGCAGCTTAGAGGTGGCAGCGGGGGGGCGAAATGAGCAGTTCTTC	CASSLEVAAGGRNEQFF
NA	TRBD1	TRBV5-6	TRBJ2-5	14	TGTGCCAGCAGCGGGGACAGCCTCCAAGAGACCCAGTACTTC	CASSGDSLQETQYF
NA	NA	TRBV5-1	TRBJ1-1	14	TGCGCCAGCAGCTTGGGGGGCTTTTCCACTGAAGCTTTCTTT	CASSLGGFSTEAFF
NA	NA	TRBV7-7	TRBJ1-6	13	TGTGCTAGCAGCTTAAAGGCGGATTCACCCCTCCACTTT	CASSLKADSPLHF
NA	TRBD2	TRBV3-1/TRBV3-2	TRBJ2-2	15	TGTGCCAGCAGCCCTAGCGGGGGATTCTCCGGGGAGCTGTTTTTT	CASSPSGGFSGELFF
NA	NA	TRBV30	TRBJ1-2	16	TGTGCCTGGAGTGTACCGGTACTGGACTCCATCTATGGCTACACCTTC	CAWSVPVLDSIYGYTF
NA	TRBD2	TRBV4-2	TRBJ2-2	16	TGTGCCAGCAGCCAAGCTGCGGGGGGGCATACCGGGGAGCTGTTTTTT	CASSQAAGGHTGELFF
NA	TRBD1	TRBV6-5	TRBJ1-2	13	TGTGCCAGCAGGGGTGGGACAGGGGATGGCTACACCTTC	CASRGGTGDGYTF
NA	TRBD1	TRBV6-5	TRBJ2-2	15	TGTGCCAGCAGCTCGCGGGACAGGGGGGCCGGGGAGCTGTTTTTT	CASSSRDRGAGELFF
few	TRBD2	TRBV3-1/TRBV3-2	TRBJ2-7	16	TGTGCCAGCAGCCAGGGGCTAGCGGGGACCGCCTACGAGCAGTACTTC	CASSQGLAGTAYEQYF
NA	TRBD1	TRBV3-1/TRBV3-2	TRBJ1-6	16	TGTGCCAGCAGCAAACTGGGACAGGAATATAATTCACCCCTCCACTTT	CASSKLGQEYNSPLHF
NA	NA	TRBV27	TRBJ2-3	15	TGTGCCAGCAGTTTATCGGCCCAGGGGACAGATACGCAGTATTTT	CASSLSAQGTDTQYF
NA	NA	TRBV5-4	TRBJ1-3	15	TGTGCCAGCAGCGTGGAGACAGCTACTGGAAACACCATATATTTT	CASSVETATGNTIYF
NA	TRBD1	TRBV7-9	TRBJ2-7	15	TGTGCCAGCACCCCTTCAGGGGGCGCCCTGTACGAGCAGTACTTC	CASTPSGGALYEQYF